This TCR beta chain is drawn from a study of shared clonotypes between healthy human individuals (dated by TCRdb to the early 2020s). Turning to the overall study: The cohort included a few men and a couple of women between 18 and 49 years of age. For each donor, CD4 naive and CD4 memory were each run on three plates, CD8 naive on two plates, and CD8 memory on one plate. The study deeply sequenced blood TCR repertoires of about 5 healthy adults to estimate repertoire size and the extent of clonotype sharing between individuals. Leukapheresis yielded between about 0.9 and 9 billion PBMCs per donor. Different laboratories and diverse techniques were used to prepare libraries and sequence TCR repertoires, to increase sequencing depth and limit assay-specific biases. The research as a whole found: Compared with non-shared clonotypes, clonotypes shared by all four sorted-subset donors had higher generation probabilities. About 5% of naive CD4, 3% to 4% of naive CD8, around 2.3% of memory CD4, and 0.35% to 0.5% of memory CD8 clonotypes were shared across four donors. Rarefaction of sorted-subset datasets indicated incomplete sequencing despite the large sequencing depth. Pairwise subsampling indicated that sequencing depth was expected to affect the degree of clonotype sharing among donors. The genetic and exposure-history diversity represented was limited by the small number of donors. Estimated clonotype richness was generally larger for naive than for memory subsets. Sampling was restricted to blood, and TCR repertoires in tissue are likely to differ from TCR repertoires in blood.

From the cysteine through the phenylalanine, the CDR3 covers 17 amino acids. Only the CDR3 portion is preserved as DNA: 51 bases, with reading frame beginning at the first base. From the germline V gene (reference sequence), CDR1 is GTSNPN and CDR2 is SVGIG. Between the V and J ends, shortened by 0 bases and 0 bases respectively, the junction contains 12 bases. A word on this clone: There is no known antigen for this receptor. Qualities for individual bases were not recorded, and no much larger clone is one base off.

CD8 naive samples consisted of CD45RO-negative cells that were positively selected for CCR7, yielding a CD45RA+CCR7+ population without TemRA cells. The donors were healthy, HIV-negative adults with no recently reported acute infections or vaccinations. Every donor was a Caucasian adult residing in Nashville, Tennessee, USA. Blood was collected by leukapheresis, and PBMCs were isolated by Ficoll-Histopaque density gradient centrifugation and then cryopreserved in liquid nitrogen vapor phase. Analytical flow cytometry was used to check the purity and quantity of every magnetically sorted T cell population. Each sorted fraction had its genomic DNA isolated and then quantified by UV absorbance on a Nanodrop 2000c. TCR CDR3 regions were amplified from genomic DNA by multiplex PCR using the deep immunoSEQ assay. Genomic DNA extracted from each cell subset was distributed evenly over all wells of several immunoSEQ 96-well plates, and each plate served as one replicate. Each replicate PCR for sorted subsets received approximately 220 ng genomic DNA, equal to about 30,000 T cell genomes. The purified libraries were quantified using a Qubit 3.0 fluorometer, sized with a Bioanalyzer 2100, and then quantified again using the KAPA Library Quantification kit. Each immunoSEQ 96-well plate was sequenced on its own single-read 150-cycle Illumina NextSeq 550 flow cell. The authors' pipeline ran thus. The immunoSEQ output contained only junctional sequences without quality scores, so filtering could not match that applied to full-length reads. Sequences were annotated with PyIR, a Python wrapper for IgBLAST v1.9, and V/J genes and CDR3 were assigned using IMGT germline references. Reads with weak V/J assignments (E-value above 1e-6), missing CDR3, stop codons, out-of-frame junctions, or ambiguous translated residues were removed. V3J clonotypes were defined as sequences sharing the same inferred V gene, J gene, and CDR3 amino acid sequence. To compute the percentage overlap between repertoires, the number of shared unique clonotypes was divided by the size of the smaller repertoire. Three approaches were used to assess repertoire richness: RTK rarefaction, the Chao1 estimator, and Recon v2.1 estimates of unobserved clonotypes. Generation probabilities for all TCRbeta clonotypes obtained by the gDNA method from several donors were computed using OLGA. TCRdb took over this immuneACCESS table, retaining in-frame rearrangements with V and J assigned. Such tables are incomplete; in checked studies, under half of the missing clones stem from an unresolved V gene, and the remainder is unexplained. D and trimming come from the DNA, and the V and J calls and clone size come from that table. In all, the sample holds around 2,100,000 clones, and less than 95% of those were seen once. Around 1.2% of the sample is taken by the ten largest.

The rearranged chain carries TRBV30 and TRBJ1-6; no D gene can be assigned with confidence. The sample comprised naive CD8+ T cells sorted from blood. The sample's cell subset or site label, decoded: CD45RA+CCR7+. This TCR derives from a man aged 18 to 30 in good health. In nucleotide form, the sequence is TGTGCCTGGAGTGTGGGTCAGTGGGACTCCTATAATTCACCCCTCCACTTT. Translated, it gives CAWSVGQWDSYNSPLHF.